Following are 17 T cell receptor beta chains from one sample sequenced in a study. TCRdb re-derived calls from the 5' RACE reads in MiXCR, one entry per CDR3 protein. The sample shows 40,000 to 65,000 distinct CDR3 sequences, approximately 23% of them seen only once. Sequencing was carried out using tumor-infiltrating naive CD4+ T cells sorted from the breast tumor. Regarding subset: naive CD4+ T cells, CD4+CD45RA+CD25-. These receptors all come from a female donor with breast cancer.

The V call is TRBV12-3 or TRBV12-4, the J call TRBJ1-1; 9 nucleotides agree with TRBD1. This CDR3 contains 14 residues. The J segment lost 7 bases and the V segment lost 6 bases, leaving 9 bases of the junction unmatched. The CDR3 DNA is TGTGCCAGCAGCACCCACAGGGGGCCTCGTGAAGCTTTCTTT. It is translated as CASSTHRGPREAFF.

By share, this clonotype ranks as medium-sized. This rearrangement joins TRBV20-1 to TRBJ1-4; D is undetermined. The germline V and J ends were trimmed by 3 bases and 10 bases, with 12 bases remaining between them. Germline values: CDR1 DFQATT, CDR2 SNEGSKA (reference sequence). This CDR3 is built from 12 residues. The CDR3 protein is CSARVHRGKLFF. The CDR3 DNA follows: TGCAGTGCTAGGGTGCACCGCGGAAAACTGTTTTTT.

This clonotype has more than one count but fewer than ten. The rearrangement links TRBV3-1 to TRBJ2-5; perhaps TRBD1 as D (5 bases). Germline V gene data show CDR1 as LGHDT and CDR2 as YNNKEL (reference sequence). V shed 3 bases and J shed 5 bases, with 16 bases lying between them. CDR3 length equals 15 residues. The CDR3 DNA reads as TGTGCCAGCAGCCATGACTTCGCAGGGAAGGAGACCCAGTACTTC. It is translated as CASSHDFAGKETQYF.

This clonotype was seen more than once but under ten times. The J gene is TRBJ2-7, the V gene TRBV18, with 9 bases matching TRBD1. The CDR3 is 14 amino acids. V lost 4 bases to trimming and J lost 7 bases; unmatched junction nucleotides: 8. Germline V gene lookup returns CDR1 KGHSH and CDR2 LQKENI. CDR3 nucleotides: TGTGCCAGCTCACTCGGACAGGGGTTAGTGGAGCAGTACTTC. This codes for CASSLGQGLVEQYF.

This clonotype was seen only a few times. This sequence joins TRBV4-1 and TRBJ1-5, with TRBD1 matching over 10 bases. With 4 bases clipped from V and 1 base from J, the junction kept 4 bases outside the gene matches. CDR3 size: 16 residues. Germline V CDR1 and CDR2: MGHRA, YSYEKL. The CDR3 sequence is CASSRSGQGSNQPQHF. DNA for the CDR3: TGCGCCAGCAGCCGCTCGGGACAGGGGAGCAATCAGCCCCAGCATTTT.

This chain joins TRBV20-1 and TRBJ2-5; D is uncertain. Trimming stripped 7 bases from V and 1 base from J, with 7 bases between. Germline V lookup: CDR1 DFQATT, CDR2 SNEGSKA (reference sequence). The CDR3 length is 11 residues. The CDR3 nucleotides are TGCAGTGTTGAGCTCCAAGAGACCCAGTACTTC. It is translated as CSVELQETQYF.

In this sample, this clonotype turned up many times. This chain connects TRBV10-3 to TRBJ2-2, with D possibly matching TRBD1 (6 bases). Germline V gene sequence: CDR1 ENHRY, CDR2 SYGVKD. V lost 6 bases and J 7 bases, leaving 12 bases between the germline ends. The CDR3 runs 13 residues. CDR3 in DNA: TGTGCCATCAGACGATTGGACAGCGGGGAGCTGTTTTTT. Protein: CAIRRLDSGELFF.

CDR3 protein: CASSPQTGVPQYF. The CDR3 region has the DNA TGTGCCAGCAGCCCCCAAACAGGAGTTCCGCAGTATTTT. The chain recombines TRBV5-6 with TRBJ2-3; TRBD1 might be the D (5 bases). CDR3 length equals 13 residues. Per germline, CDR1 SGHDT and CDR2 YYEEEE. V was clipped by 4 bases and J by 10 bases, with 16 bases between them.

This chain links TRBV27 with TRBJ1-6; D might be TRBD1 (6 bases). The CDR3 is 14 amino acids. V was trimmed by 6 bases and J by 9 bases, leaving 15 bases between them. The germline V gene encodes CDR1 MNHEY and CDR2 SMNVEV (reference sequence). The CDR3 is CASRRVQGGSPLHF. DNA of the CDR3: TGTGCCAGCAGGCGTGTACAGGGAGGTTCACCCCTCCACTTT.

In regard to this clonotype: Possible read error: a much larger clone is one base away. This sequence joins TRBV29-1 and TRBJ1-1; 7 bases agree with TRBD1. The CDR3 is made up of 13 amino acids. V shed 7 bases and J 3 bases; nucleotides not matched to a gene: 8. Germline values: CDR1 SQVTM, CDR2 ANQGSEA. The chain's CDR3 is CSARKTGDTEAFF. Written as DNA, the CDR3 is TGCAGCGCTCGAAAAACAGGGGACACTGAAGCTTTCTTT.

This clonotype was seen a few times. This chain joins TRBV7-2 and TRBJ2-3, with 8 bases aligning to TRBD2. There are 15 residues in the CDR3. Germline V gene data show CDR1 as SGHTA and CDR2 as FQGNSA. V trimming: 5 bases; J trimming: 2 bases; junction bases outside the gene matches: 6. CDR3 loop: CASSDGTRTTDTQYF. The CDR3 DNA follows: TGTGCCAGCAGCGACGGGACTAGAACCACAGATACGCAGTATTTT.

This chain links TRBV5-1 with TRBJ2-2; 13 bases align to TRBD2. Germline V CDR1 and CDR2: SGHRS, YFSETQ. This CDR3 region has 17 residues. V was clipped by 4 bases and J by 2 bases; unmatched bases: 5. The CDR3 coding sequence is TGCGCCAGCAGCCCCGGACTAGCGGGAGTTAACACCGGGGAGCTGTTTTTT. Its translation: CASSPGLAGVNTGELFF.

Many counts were recorded for this clonotype. The chain recombines TRBV7-9 with TRBJ2-1; 13 bases are a match to TRBD2. Trimming at V came to 6 bases and at J to 0 bases, leaving 8 bases not matched to a gene. Germline values: CDR1 SEHNR, CDR2 FQNEAQ (reference sequence). The CDR3 runs 18 residues. CDR3 loop: CASRAGTSGTSSYNEQFF. For the CDR3, the DNA is TGTGCCAGCAGGGCCGGGACTAGCGGGACGAGCTCCTACAATGAGCAGTTCTTC.

In this sample, this clonotype turned up a few times. This sequence joins TRBV7-2 and TRBJ2-5; 7 bases are shared with TRBD1. Germline V gene sequence: CDR1 SGHTA, CDR2 FQGNSA. The length of the CDR3 is 14 residues. With 6 bases clipped from V and 6 bases from J, the junction kept 10 bases outside the gene matches. In DNA, the CDR3 is TGTGCCAGCAGTCCAGACAGGGCCAAACAGACCCAGTACTTC. Translated: CASSPDRAKQTQYF.

In this sample, this clonotype turned up a few times. V and J are TRBV7-8 and TRBJ2-4; a possible D gene is TRBD1 (6 bases). V shed 4 bases and J shed 0 bases, with 13 bases lying between them. Germline assignment: CDR1 SGHVS and CDR2 FQNEAQ. The CDR3 runs to 16 residues. CDR3: CASSSTGSLAKNIQYF. CDR3 DNA: TGTGCCAGCAGCTCTACAGGGAGTCTAGCCAAAAACATTCAGTACTTC.

Details on this clonotype: A single base separates this from a much larger clone, so it may be a read error. This sequence joins TRBV12-2 and TRBJ2-3. TRBV12-2 is annotated as a pseudogene. The CDR3 covers 17 residues. In DNA, the CDR3 is TGTGCAAGTCGCTTAACGCGACTCTGCAAGGGCACAGATACGCAGTATTTT. It translates to CASRLTRLCKGTDTQYF.

V gene TRBV29-1 combines with J gene TRBJ2-3; 9 bases align to TRBD1. The CDR3 is 13 residues long. Germline CDR1 and CDR2: SQVTM and ANQGSEA. V lost 8 bases to trimming and J lost 3 bases; unmatched junction nucleotides: 6. Here the CDR3 reads CSTSGTGTDTQYF. In nucleotides, the CDR3 is TGCAGCACCTCCGGGACAGGGACAGATACGCAGTATTTT.